Listed below are T cell receptor beta chains from one sample, sequenced in a study of T cell repertoires in cytomegalovirus infection. Each CDR3 protein is one row after TCRdb ran MiXCR on the reads. The table includes about 900,000 distinct CDR3 sequences, about 33% detected once. The antigens for these receptors are not known. The sequencing here drew on cultured CD8+ T cells from PBMCs, taken from culture after CMV antigen stimulation. The receptors shown here come from a human donor in good health (CMV status not recorded). Some clones in this sample may be carry-over from other donors' samples. Both conserved end residues are part of each CDR3. Each record gives: J gene, clone size, V gene, D gene, CDR3 protein, CDR3 DNA. A D gene is named only where the DNA matches it firmly. Not all rows give a size; the values are once, few, many and, for expanded clones, a class.

j_gene: TRBJ1-3
abundance: .
v_gene: TRBV5-6
d_gene: .
CDR3aa: CASSLEPDEWSGNTIYF
CDR3nt: TGTGCCAGCAGCTTGGAACCTGACGAGTGGTCTGGAAACACCATATATTTT

j_gene: TRBJ2-7
abundance: many
v_gene: TRBV12-3/TRBV12-4
d_gene: .
CDR3aa: CASSSTSGRDVAYEQYF
CDR3nt: TGTGCCAGCAGTTCAACAAGCGGACGGGACGTGGCCTACGAGCAGTACTTC

j_gene: TRBJ1-5
abundance: once
v_gene: TRBV20-1
d_gene: .
CDR3aa: CSARVSQRDNSNQPQHF
CDR3nt: TGCAGTGCTAGAGTTTCACAGCGGGACAATAGCAATCAGCCCCAGCATTTT

j_gene: TRBJ2-5
abundance: few
v_gene: TRBV28
d_gene: .
CDR3aa: CASSTPGSGETQYF
CDR3nt: TGTGCCAGCAGTACCCCAGGGTCAGGGGAGACCCAGTACTTC

j_gene: TRBJ1-1
abundance: .
v_gene: TRBV6-1
d_gene: TRBD1
CDR3aa: CASSPTGAYTEAFF
CDR3nt: TGTGCCAGCAGTCCGACAGGGGCTTACACTGAAGCTTTCTTT

j_gene: TRBJ1-1
abundance: few
v_gene: TRBV12-5
d_gene: .
CDR3aa: CASGWTAENTEAFF
CDR3nt: TGTGCTAGTGGATGGACAGCGGAGAACACTGAAGCTTTCTTT

j_gene: TRBJ1-1
abundance: .
v_gene: TRBV9
d_gene: .
CDR3aa: CASSPGLQGPHTEAFF
CDR3nt: TGTGCCAGCAGCCCCGGACTCCAAGGACCACACACTGAAGCTTTCTTT

j_gene: TRBJ1-1
abundance: .
v_gene: TRBV6-6
d_gene: .
CDR3aa: CASSYSRIYTEAFF
CDR3nt: TGTGCCAGCAGTTACTCAAGGATTTACACTGAAGCTTTCTTT

j_gene: TRBJ2-2
abundance: .
v_gene: TRBV6-5
d_gene: TRBD2
CDR3aa: CASTPGRGVSGELFF
CDR3nt: TGTGCCAGCACCCCGGGGCGGGGGGTATCCGGGGAGCTGTTTTTT

j_gene: TRBJ1-1
abundance: .
v_gene: TRBV6-2/TRBV6-3
d_gene: .
CDR3aa: CASSYGAGRTEAFF
CDR3nt: TGTGCCAGCAGTTACGGGGCAGGGAGGACTGAAGCTTTCTTT

j_gene: TRBJ2-1
abundance: many
v_gene: TRBV12-3/TRBV12-4
d_gene: TRBD1
CDR3aa: CASSPDRGSYNEQFF
CDR3nt: TGTGCCAGCAGCCCAGACAGGGGTTCCTACAATGAGCAGTTCTTC

j_gene: TRBJ2-7
abundance: .
v_gene: TRBV6-5
d_gene: TRBD1
CDR3aa: CASSYLGQGYEQYF
CDR3nt: TGTGCCAGCAGTTACCTTGGACAGGGCTACGAGCAGTACTTC

j_gene: TRBJ2-1
abundance: few
v_gene: TRBV6-2/TRBV6-3
d_gene: TRBD1
CDR3aa: CASRTDRVTPDEQFF
CDR3nt: TGTGCCAGCAGAACCGACAGGGTTACGCCTGATGAGCAGTTCTTC

j_gene: TRBJ2-3
abundance: many
v_gene: TRBV6-5
d_gene: .
CDR3aa: CASSPGTLGTDTQYF
CDR3nt: TGTGCCAGCAGTCCCGGGACACTAGGCACAGATACGCAGTATTTT

j_gene: TRBJ2-3
abundance: .
v_gene: TRBV6-1
d_gene: TRBD2
CDR3aa: CASTPGLAGTDTQYF
CDR3nt: TGTGCCAGCACCCCGGGACTAGCGGGCACAGATACGCAGTATTTT

j_gene: TRBJ2-5
abundance: few
v_gene: TRBV7-9
d_gene: .
CDR3aa: CASTRDGKTQYF
CDR3nt: TGTGCCAGCACCCGAGACGGGAAGACCCAGTACTTC

j_gene: TRBJ2-2
abundance: many
v_gene: TRBV7-2
d_gene: TRBD1
CDR3aa: CASSFWTGNTGELFF
CDR3nt: TGTGCCAGCAGCTTCTGGACAGGGAACACCGGGGAGCTGTTTTTT

j_gene: TRBJ2-3
abundance: .
v_gene: TRBV12-3/TRBV12-4
d_gene: TRBD1
CDR3aa: CASSSNDRGQADTQYF
CDR3nt: TGTGCCAGCAGCTCAAATGACAGGGGGCAAGCAGATACGCAGTATTTT

j_gene: TRBJ1-5
abundance: few
v_gene: TRBV7-2
d_gene: .
CDR3aa: CASSPWGGDQPQHF
CDR3nt: TGTGCCAGCAGCCCTTGGGGGGGGGATCAGCCCCAGCATTTT

j_gene: TRBJ2-1
abundance: .
v_gene: TRBV5-1
d_gene: .
CDR3aa: CASSPEAVYNEQFF
CDR3nt: TGCGCCAGCAGCCCGGAGGCGGTTTACAATGAGCAGTTCTTC

j_gene: TRBJ2-5
abundance: .
v_gene: TRBV5-6
d_gene: .
CDR3aa: CASSPWDGQETQYF
CDR3nt: TGTGCCAGCAGCCCTTGGGACGGCCAAGAGACCCAGTACTTC

j_gene: TRBJ1-5
abundance: .
v_gene: TRBV6-8
d_gene: .
CDR3aa: CASSYRDRTNQPQHF
CDR3nt: TGTGCCAGCAGTTACCGGGACCGTACCAATCAGCCCCAGCATTTT

j_gene: TRBJ1-1
abundance: .
v_gene: TRBV27
d_gene: .
CDR3aa: CASSGLGLHTEAFF
CDR3nt: TGTGCCAGCAGTGGCCTCGGGTTGCACACTGAAGCTTTCTTT

j_gene: TRBJ2-3
abundance: .
v_gene: TRBV5-4
d_gene: TRBD1
CDR3aa: CASSLFVQGEDTQYF
CDR3nt: TGTGCCAGCAGCTTGTTCGTTCAGGGGGAAGATACGCAGTATTTT

j_gene: TRBJ2-1
abundance: .
v_gene: TRBV5-1
d_gene: TRBD2
CDR3aa: CASSAVGGDEQFF
CDR3nt: TGCGCCAGCAGCGCGGTGGGAGGGGATGAGCAGTTCTTC

j_gene: TRBJ2-3
abundance: .
v_gene: TRBV11-3
d_gene: TRBD2
CDR3aa: CASSLGLAGGNTDTQYF
CDR3nt: TGTGCCAGCAGCTTGGGTCTAGCGGGGGGCAACACAGATACGCAGTATTTT

j_gene: TRBJ1-2
abundance: few
v_gene: TRBV18
d_gene: TRBD1
CDR3aa: CASSPADRGPLDYGYTF
CDR3nt: TGTGCCAGCTCACCAGCGGACAGGGGACCCCTCGACTATGGCTACACCTTC

j_gene: TRBJ2-5
abundance: many
v_gene: TRBV7-2
d_gene: TRBD1
CDR3aa: CASSVRYVDRDETQYF
CDR3nt: TGTGCCAGCAGCGTAAGATATGTGGACAGGGATGAGACCCAGTACTTC

j_gene: TRBJ2-5
abundance: .
v_gene: TRBV6-2/TRBV6-3
d_gene: TRBD1
CDR3aa: CASSYSRGQAETQYF
CDR3nt: TGTGCCAGCAGTTATTCGAGAGGACAGGCAGAGACCCAGTACTTC

j_gene: TRBJ2-1
abundance: few
v_gene: TRBV6-1
d_gene: TRBD2
CDR3aa: CASSERRGGANEQFF
CDR3nt: TGTGCCAGCAGTGAACGGCGCGGGGGGGCAAATGAGCAGTTCTTC

j_gene: TRBJ2-7
abundance: .
v_gene: TRBV6-1
d_gene: .
CDR3aa: CASRREQESYEQYF
CDR3nt: TGTGCCAGCAGACGGGAACAGGAGTCCTACGAGCAGTACTTC

j_gene: TRBJ1-2
abundance: .
v_gene: TRBV4-3
d_gene: .
CDR3aa: CASSQGLFGGYGYTF
CDR3nt: TGCGCCAGCAGCCAAGGCCTTTTCGGGGGCTATGGCTACACCTTC

j_gene: TRBJ1-6
abundance: .
v_gene: TRBV7-4
d_gene: .
CDR3aa: CASSRGDGRPDSPLHF
CDR3nt: TGTGCCAGCAGCCGAGGGGACGGCCGTCCTGATTCACCCCTCCACTTT

j_gene: TRBJ2-1
abundance: .
v_gene: TRBV23-1
d_gene: .
CDR3aa: CASSQSGGDSIDNEQFF
CDR3nt: TGCGCCAGCAGTCAATCAGGAGGGGACAGCATAGACAATGAGCAGTTCTTC

j_gene: TRBJ1-1
abundance: many
v_gene: TRBV9
d_gene: .
CDR3aa: CASSPRTTGWQGSAFF
CDR3nt: TGTGCCAGCAGCCCCCGGACCACGGGGTGGCAGGGGTCGGCTTTCTTT

j_gene: TRBJ1-1
abundance: many
v_gene: TRBV7-6
d_gene: TRBD1
CDR3aa: CASSLRQGANTEAFF
CDR3nt: TGTGCCAGCAGCCTACGACAGGGTGCGAACACTGAAGCTTTCTTT

j_gene: TRBJ1-5
abundance: .
v_gene: TRBV5-5
d_gene: .
CDR3aa: CASSFDRTDQPQHF
CDR3nt: TGTGCCAGCAGCTTTGACAGAACAGATCAGCCCCAGCATTTT

j_gene: TRBJ1-1
abundance: once
v_gene: TRBV9
d_gene: .
CDR3aa: CASSVAGGSTEAFF
CDR3nt: TGTGCCAGCAGCGTAGCCGGGGGTAGCACTGAAGCTTTCTTT

j_gene: TRBJ2-1
abundance: few
v_gene: TRBV7-9
d_gene: .
CDR3aa: CASSTQDKPYNEQFF
CDR3nt: TGTGCCAGCAGCACACAGGACAAGCCCTACAATGAGCAGTTCTTC

j_gene: TRBJ1-6
abundance: .
v_gene: TRBV20-1
d_gene: .
CDR3aa: CSARGWADNNSPLHF
CDR3nt: TGCAGTGCTAGAGGGTGGGCGGACAATAATTCACCCCTCCACTTT

j_gene: TRBJ1-1
abundance: few
v_gene: TRBV6-1
d_gene: TRBD1
CDR3aa: CASRTGGGSEAFF
CDR3nt: TGTGCCAGCAGGACAGGGGGCGGGAGTGAAGCTTTCTTT

j_gene: TRBJ2-5
abundance: .
v_gene: TRBV4-2
d_gene: .
CDR3aa: CASSQEGWGDRTPGETQYF
CDR3nt: TGTGCCAGCAGCCAAGAAGGTTGGGGAGACAGGACCCCCGGGGAGACCCAGTACTTC

j_gene: TRBJ2-1
abundance: many
v_gene: TRBV7-6
d_gene: TRBD2
CDR3aa: CASSLRASGGNEQFF
CDR3nt: TGTGCCAGCAGCTTACGGGCTAGCGGGGGCAATGAGCAGTTCTTC

j_gene: TRBJ2-1
abundance: .
v_gene: TRBV6-5
d_gene: .
CDR3aa: CASSYSWGAAYNEQFF
CDR3nt: TGTGCCAGCAGTTATTCTTGGGGGGCTGCCTACAATGAGCAGTTCTTC

j_gene: TRBJ1-1
abundance: .
v_gene: TRBV6-6
d_gene: .
CDR3aa: CASSYSQGLFDGVGTEAFF
CDR3nt: TGTGCCAGCAGTTACTCGCAGGGTTTATTCGACGGGGTGGGCACTGAAGCTTTCTTT

j_gene: TRBJ2-1
abundance: few
v_gene: TRBV5-1
d_gene: .
CDR3aa: CASSPGSMGDNEQFF
CDR3nt: TGCGCCAGCAGCCCAGGCTCCATGGGCGACAATGAGCAGTTCTTC

j_gene: TRBJ1-2
abundance: .
v_gene: TRBV6-2/TRBV6-3
d_gene: .
CDR3aa: CASRTGDLRYGYTF
CDR3nt: TGTGCCAGCAGAACCGGGGACCTACGTTATGGCTACACCTTC